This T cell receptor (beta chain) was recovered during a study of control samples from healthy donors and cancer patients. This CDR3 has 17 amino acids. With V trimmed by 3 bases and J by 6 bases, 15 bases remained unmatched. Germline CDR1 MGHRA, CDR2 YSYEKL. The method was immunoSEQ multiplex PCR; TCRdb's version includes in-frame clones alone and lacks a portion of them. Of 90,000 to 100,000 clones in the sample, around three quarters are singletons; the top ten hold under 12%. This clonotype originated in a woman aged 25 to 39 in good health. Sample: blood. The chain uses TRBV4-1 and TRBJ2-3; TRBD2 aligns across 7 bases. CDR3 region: CASSQSAGGLGGDTQYF. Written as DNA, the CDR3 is TGCGCCAGCAGCCAGTCTGCCGGAGGACTAGGCGGGGATACGCAGTATTTT.